The TCR beta chain described here comes from a study of shared clonotypes between healthy human individuals. Study context: Two female and a few male donors aged 18 to 49 were enrolled.

The repertoire was sequenced with immunoSEQ multiplex PCR; TCRdb's copy has only in-frame clones and lacks some. The repertoire holds 2 million to 2.5 million clones, with 85% to 95% as singletons. The receptor was isolated from a man aged 18 to 30 in good health. Some clones in this sample may be carry-over from other donors' samples. Sequencing was done on a sample of naive CD4+ T cells from PBMCs. Indicated subset: CD45RA+ positively selected.

CDR3 sequence (DNA): TGTGCCAGCAGTGAAAACGGTGTGGGGAGAGTTGAAGCTTTCTTT. Residues: CASSENGVGRVEAFF. The chain links TRBV2 to TRBJ1-1; D unresolved. The CDR3 length is 15 residues. CDR1 is SNHLY and CDR2 is FYNNEI in the germline V gene. Between the trimmed V and J ends, which lost 2 bases and 7 bases, there was a span of 17 bases.